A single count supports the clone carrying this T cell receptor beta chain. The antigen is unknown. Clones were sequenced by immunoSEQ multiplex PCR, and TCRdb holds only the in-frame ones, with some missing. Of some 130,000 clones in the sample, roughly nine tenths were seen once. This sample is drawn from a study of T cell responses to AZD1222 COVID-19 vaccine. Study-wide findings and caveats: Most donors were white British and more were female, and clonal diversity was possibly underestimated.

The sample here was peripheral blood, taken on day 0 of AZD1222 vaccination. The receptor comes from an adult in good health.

CDR3 coding DNA: TGTGCCACCAGCAGAGATGGGTTAGGAGGGGCGCGGGAGCAGTTCTTC. Amino acid sequence: CATSRDGLGGAREQFF. The chain couples TRBV15 to TRBJ2-1, with a possible D match to TRBD2 (6 bases). Germline values: CDR1 LNHNV, CDR2 YYDKDF (reference sequence). The CDR3 sequence is 16 residues long. V was shortened by 0 bases and J by 10 bases, with 19 bases between the two germline ends.